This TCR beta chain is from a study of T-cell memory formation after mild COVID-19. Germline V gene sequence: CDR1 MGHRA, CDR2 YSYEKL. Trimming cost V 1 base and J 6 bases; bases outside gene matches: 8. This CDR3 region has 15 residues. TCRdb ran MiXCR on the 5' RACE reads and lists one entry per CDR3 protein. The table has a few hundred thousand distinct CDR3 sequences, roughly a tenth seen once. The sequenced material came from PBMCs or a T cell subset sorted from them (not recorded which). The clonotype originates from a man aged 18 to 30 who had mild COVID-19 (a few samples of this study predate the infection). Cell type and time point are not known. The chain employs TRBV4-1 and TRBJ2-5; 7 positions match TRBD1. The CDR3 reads CASSQVGAGGQTQYF. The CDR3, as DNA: TGCGCCAGCAGCCAAGTAGGGGCAGGGGGTCAGACCCAGTACTTC.